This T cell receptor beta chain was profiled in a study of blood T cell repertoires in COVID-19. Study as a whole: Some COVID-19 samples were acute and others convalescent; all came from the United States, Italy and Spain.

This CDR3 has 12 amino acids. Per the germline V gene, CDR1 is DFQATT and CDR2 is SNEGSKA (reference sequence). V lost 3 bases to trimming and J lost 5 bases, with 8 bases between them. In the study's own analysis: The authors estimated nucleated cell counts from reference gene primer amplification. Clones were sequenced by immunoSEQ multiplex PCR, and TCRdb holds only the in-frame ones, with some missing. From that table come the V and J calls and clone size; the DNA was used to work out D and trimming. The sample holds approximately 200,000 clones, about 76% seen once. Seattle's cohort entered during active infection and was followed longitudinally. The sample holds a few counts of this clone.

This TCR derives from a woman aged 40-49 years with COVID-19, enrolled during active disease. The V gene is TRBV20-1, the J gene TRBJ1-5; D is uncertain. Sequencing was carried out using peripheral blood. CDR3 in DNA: TGCAGTGCTAGTTCATCCCATCAGCCCCAGCATTTT. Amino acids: CSASSSHQPQHF.